Below, one T cell receptor beta chain is given with its context. The data stem from a study of blood T cell repertoires in COVID-19. In the source study's methods: Scientists estimated how many nucleated cells there were by amplifying reference gene primers. The assay was immunoSEQ multiplex PCR, and TCRdb's table has in-frame clones only and misses some. Clone size and V and J calls were adopted from that table, with D and trimming inferred from the DNA. The sample has approximately 220,000 clones; roughly 84% are singletons. The V gene lost 4 bases and the J gene lost 1 base, with 7 bases spanning the gap. This CDR3 is 13 amino acids long. Germline V CDR1 and CDR2: MRHNA, SNTAGT. Participants were aged about 18 to 95 years, lived in some 23 US areas, and enrolled virtually. Participant-given clinical history determined each cohort assignment.

The sequence came from a woman aged 40-49 years who had recovered from COVID-19. V and J are TRBV6-4 and TRBJ1-1, with no clear D. Specimen: PBMCs or T cells enriched from blood (not recorded which). The CDR3 nucleotides read TGTGCCAGCAGTGCCACAGAGAACACTGAAGCTTTCTTT. The encoded protein is CASSATENTEAFF.